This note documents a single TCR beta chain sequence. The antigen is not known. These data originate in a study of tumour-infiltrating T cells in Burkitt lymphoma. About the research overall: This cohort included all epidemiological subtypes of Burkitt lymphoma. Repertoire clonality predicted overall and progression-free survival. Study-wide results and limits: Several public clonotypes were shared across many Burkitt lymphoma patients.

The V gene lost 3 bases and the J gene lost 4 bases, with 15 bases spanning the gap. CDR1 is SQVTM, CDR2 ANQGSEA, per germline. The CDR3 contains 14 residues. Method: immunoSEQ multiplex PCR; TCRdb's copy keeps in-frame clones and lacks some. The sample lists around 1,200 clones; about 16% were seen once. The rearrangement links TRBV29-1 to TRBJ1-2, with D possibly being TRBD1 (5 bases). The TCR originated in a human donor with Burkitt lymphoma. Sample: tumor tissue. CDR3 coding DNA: TGCAGCGTTGATCGGTCAGGGACCTCCTATGGCTACACCTTC. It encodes CSVDRSGTSYGYTF.